Each of the 12 T cell receptor beta chains below was sequenced from the same sample in a study of tumor-infiltrating lymphocytes in primary liver carcinoma. RNA and DNA were co-extracted from around 20-30 mg of unsorted bulk tissue. Using a constant-region primer together with ProtoScript II reverse transcriptase, TCR beta cDNA was made from approximately 500 ng of total RNA. Construction of TCR beta libraries relied on three successive nested multiplex PCR rounds employing slightly modified ARM-PCR. In the first two PCR rounds, TRBV1-TRBV30 forward primers were paired with a C-beta reverse primer, and each round lasted roughly 9 cycles. Each CDR3 protein gets one entry after TCRdb re-called the multiplex PCR reads with MiXCR. Of about 190,000 distinct CDR3 sequences in the sample, approximately 80% were seen once. Sequenced: tumor tissue from primary liver carcinoma. Source of these receptors: a man between 40 and 49 years old with primary liver carcinoma and hepatitis B virus infection.

About this clonotype itself: Its ends do not fully match the called genes, so a read error is possible. V gene TRBV6-5 combines with J gene TRBJ2-5; 9 bases are a match to TRBD1. Germline V lookup: CDR1 MNHEY, CDR2 SVGAGI. This CDR3 is built from 14 residues. The CDR3, as DNA: TGTGCCAGCAGTTTCGGACAGGGGCAAAAGACTCAGTACTTC. It encodes CASSFGQGQKTQYF.

This clonotype was counted only a few times. A much larger clone differs by one base, so this may be a read error. The CDR3 bases are TGTGCCAGCAACTTAACGGGGAATGAGCAGTTCTTC. The encoded protein is CASNLTGNEQFF. The chain uses TRBV7-8 and TRBJ2-1; weak D call: TRBD2 (5 bases). This CDR3 has 12 amino acids. In germline, CDR1 is SGHVS, CDR2 FQNEAQ. The full variable domain, with the rest looked up from reference TRBV7-8 and TRBJ2-1, is GAGVSQSPRYKVAKRGQDVALRCDPISGHVSLFWYQQALGQGPEFLTYFQNEAQLDKSGLPSDRFFAERPEGSVSTLKIQRTQQEDSAVYLCASNLTGNEQFFGPGTRLTVL.

As regards this clonotype: At one end, the junction sequence differs from germline, possibly due to a read error. This chain uses TRBV29-1 with TRBJ2-5, with D possibly matching TRBD2 (6 bases). CDR1 and CDR2 (germline): SQVTM, ANQGSEA. The CDR3 is 11 residues long. The CDR3 here is CDATPGEIQYF. CDR3 DNA sequence: TGCGACGCCACGCCGGGGGAGATCCAGTACTTC.

A note on this clonotype: A much more abundant neighbour one base away suggests this may be a read error. V usage is TRBV10-3 and J usage is TRBJ2-5; D unresolved. Germline V gene lookup returns CDR1 ENHRY and CDR2 SYGVKD. Between the trimmed V and J ends, which lost 7 bases and 4 bases, there was a span of 13 bases. CDR3 length: 13 residues. The CDR3 protein is CAIMADRRETQYF. The CDR3, as DNA: TGTGCCATCATGGCAGATCGGAGAGAGACCCAGTACTTC.

A remark on this clonotype: The junction differs from germline at one of its ends, possibly a read error. The chain has TRBV11-3 and TRBJ2-1; D perhaps matches TRBD2 (6 bases). Germline CDR1 reads SGHNT; CDR2 reads YENEEA. The CDR3 has 19 residues. The CDR3 here is CASILGRQDTRGSYNEQFF. The CDR3 nucleotides read TGTGCCAGCATCTTAGGGAGGCAGGATACTCGGGGATCCTACAATGAGCAGTTCTTC.

Notes on this clonotype: One junction end disagrees with the germline gene, perhaps due to a read error. The rearrangement joins TRBV27 to TRBJ1-2; TRBD1 might be the D (6 bases). Germline-derived CDR1 and CDR2 are MNHEY and SMNVEV (reference sequence). The CDR3 is 14 residues long. The CDR3 bases are TGTGCCAGCAGATTAGGGGGGGCCAGCTATGGCTACAACTTC. Encoded protein: CASRLGGASYGYNF.

The V gene is TRBV29-1, the J gene TRBJ2-5; 10 nucleotides line up with TRBD1. CDR3 length: 15 residues. Germline CDR1 is SQVTM and CDR2 is ANQGSEA. The CDR3 bases are TGCAACGTCCGAGTCCCGGGACAGGGGATTGACACCCAGTACTTC. As protein: CNVRVPGQGIDTQYF.

On this clonotype itself: A much larger clonotype is one base distant, so this may be a read error. This chain uses TRBV28 with TRBJ2-6; the match to TRBD2 covers 8 bases. CDR1 and CDR2 from the germline V gene are MDHEN and SYDVKM. The CDR3 spans 16 residues. The CDR3 DNA reads as TGTGCCAGCAGTCCGCGACTAGCGTCTGGGGCCAACGCCCTGACTTTC. It yields the protein CASSPRLASGANALTF.

With regard to this clonotype: The junction differs from germline at one of its ends, possibly a read error. The gene calls are TRBV5-6 and TRBJ1-1; TRBD1 matches at 8 bases. Germline V gives CDR1 SGHDT, CDR2 YYEEEE. The CDR3 spans 14 residues. CDR3 amino acids: CVSSTRQGRTEAFF. The CDR3 DNA sequence: TGTGTCAGCAGCACACGACAGGGGCGGACTGAAGCTTTCTTT.

This rearrangement joins TRBV7-8 to TRBJ2-7; 9 bases agree with TRBD2. CDR3 length: 18 amino acids. The V and J ends lost 6 bases and 0 bases, in that order; junction bases with no gene match: 15. CDR1 is SGHVS and CDR2 is FQNEAQ in the germline V gene. The CDR3 reads CASSPRTSVSMSSYEQYF. In DNA, the CDR3 is TGTGCCAGCAGTCCTCGGACTAGCGTGAGTATGAGCTCCTACGAGCAGTACTTC.

Comments on this clonotype: At one end, the junction sequence differs from germline, possibly due to a read error. The chain uses TRBV6-2 or TRBV6-3 and TRBJ2-7, with D possibly being TRBD1 (5 bases). This CDR3 comprises 12 residues. Germline V gene sequence: CDR1 MNHEY, CDR2 SVGEGT. The CDR3 reads CDSRSGIYEQYF. The CDR3, as DNA: TGTGACAGCAGATCAGGGATCTACGAGCAGTACTTC.

To note about this clonotype: A much larger clone is a single base away; this may be a read error. DNA of the CDR3: TGCACCAGCAGCTCCGCAGGGGGTATCGGTTCACCCCTCCACTTT. The encoded protein is CTSSSAGGIGSPLHF. The rearrangement links TRBV5-1 to TRBJ1-6, with 7 bases lining up with TRBD1. The CDR3 extends over 15 amino acids. The germline CDR1 and CDR2 sequences are SGHRS and YFSETQ.